The source of this T cell receptor beta chain is a study of T cell responses to AZD1222 COVID-19 vaccine. Study-level findings and limits: Mostly white British, mostly female donors; authors suggested clonal diversity may be underestimated. Seropositive AZD1222 recipients at baseline numbered only five or six. Within unmutated variant regions lay the reported targets of nearly half of spike-specific TCRs. Spike-specific TCR depth and breadth grew after two AZD1222 doses.

Clones were sequenced by immunoSEQ multiplex PCR, and TCRdb holds only the in-frame ones, with some missing. The sample has about 180,000 clones; nearly 95% are singletons. Points on this clone: The antigen is unknown.

V shed 5 bases, J shed 7 bases, and the junction held 19 bases outside the gene matches. The CDR3 length is 18 residues. The germline V gene encodes CDR1 MDHEN and CDR2 SYDVKM. This chain links TRBV28 with TRBJ2-1; 8 bases agree with TRBD2. The sequenced sample was peripheral blood, obtained 28 days after the second AZD1222 dose. The TCR originated in an adult who received the AZD1222 COVID-19 vaccine. CDR3 residues: CASSPGRSGSPGGNEQFF. The CDR3 nucleotides are TGTGCCAGCAGTCCCGGCAGAAGCGGGAGCCCCGGAGGAAATGAGCAGTTCTTC.